The next 15 T cell receptor beta chains were all read from a single sample in a study of blood T cell repertoires in COVID-19. Generated by immunoSEQ multiplex PCR, the TCRdb table keeps only in-frame clones and is missing some. Found here are hundreds of thousands of clones, 85% of them singletons; the top ten hold under 2%. The sequenced material came from PBMCs or T cells enriched from blood (not recorded which). The receptors here all came from a woman in her 30s who had been exposed to COVID-19.

The chain carries TRBV7-3 and TRBJ2-2; TRBD2 agrees at 8 bases. The CDR3 has 15 amino acids. Germline assignment: CDR1 SGHTA and CDR2 FQGTGA. The trim removed 4 bases at V and 2 bases at J, leaving 3 bases unmatched. In DNA, the CDR3 is TGTGCCAGCAGCTCTAGCGGGCTCAACACCGGGGAGCTGTTTTTT. It translates to CASSSSGLNTGELFF.

Ten or more counts support this clone. The V and J genes are TRBV21-1 and TRBJ2-7; TRBD2 reflects the table's D call only, with no check against the DNA. TRBV21-1 is deemed a pseudogene. The CDR3 contains 18 residues. This chain's CDR3 is CASSNSPQRTRGHYEQYF. CDR3 coding DNA: TGTGCCAGCAGCAATTCCCCCCAACGGACTAGAGGGCACTACGAGCAGTACTTC.

The chain employs TRBV7-9 and TRBJ2-7; 10 bases are a match to TRBD1. The length of the CDR3 is 14 residues. The V gene end was trimmed by 5 bases and the J gene end by 5 bases; junction bases not matched to a gene: 6. CDR1 and CDR2 (germline): SEHNR, FQNEAQ (reference sequence). The CDR3: CASSADRGFDEQYF. As DNA, the CDR3 is TGTGCCAGCAGCGCGGACAGGGGGTTCGACGAGCAGTACTTC.

V and J are TRBV6-1 and TRBJ1-2, with 7 bases matching TRBD1. The CDR3 length is 15 residues. V gave up 0 bases and J gave up 4 bases; unmatched junction bases: 5. CDR1 MNHNS and CDR2 SASEGT come from the germline V gene. CDR3 bases: TGTGCCAGCAGTGAAGCGGCCAGGGGGGTCTATGGCTACACCTTC. Encoded protein: CASSEAARGVYGYTF.

Remarks on this clone: This CDR3 is also generated by other DNA sequences in the sample. V and J are TRBV10-3 and TRBJ1-4; 8 bases fit TRBD1. CDR3 length equals 13 residues. The V and J ends lost 3 bases and 7 bases, in that order; junction bases with no gene match: 1. Germline assignment: CDR1 ENHRY and CDR2 SYGVKD. The CDR3 sequence is CAISEQGGEKLFF. The CDR3 bases are TGTGCCATCAGTGAACAGGGGGGTGAAAAACTGTTTTTT.

This chain connects TRBV5-6 to TRBJ2-7, with 8 positions matching TRBD2. V was clipped by 4 bases and J by 3 bases; unmatched bases: 15. CDR3 length equals 17 residues. From germline, CDR1 is SGHDT and CDR2 YYEEEE. The CDR3 bases are TGTGCCAGCAGCCCTGGATATAGGCGGGGGGAATTCTACGAGCAGTACTTC. Its protein is CASSPGYRRGEFYEQYF.

The chain uses TRBV7-3 and TRBJ2-1; D is unresolved. Trimming removed 7 bases from V and 4 bases from J, with 14 bases in between. The CDR3 sequence is 14 residues long. Germline assignment: CDR1 SGHTA and CDR2 FQGTGA. In nucleotides, the CDR3 is TGTGCCAGCAAGCTTAATTCTGATTACAATGAGCAGTTCTTC. This gives the protein CASKLNSDYNEQFF.

The sample holds a few counts of this clone. V and J are TRBV19 and TRBJ1-4; no clear D. The V end lost 2 bases, the J end lost 4 bases, and 11 bases lay between the germline ends. CDR1 and CDR2 (germline): LNHDA, SQIVND (reference sequence). The CDR3 is made up of 15 amino acids. The CDR3 is CASSIFGEINEKLFF. DNA for the CDR3: TGTGCCAGTAGTATATTCGGGGAGATTAATGAAAAACTGTTTTTT.

This chain links TRBV19 with TRBJ2-1; 10 nucleotides align to TRBD1. Germline V gene lookup returns CDR1 LNHDA and CDR2 SQIVND (reference sequence). V was clipped by 4 bases and J by 7 bases; unmatched bases: 10. The CDR3 runs to 16 residues. The CDR3 is CASSSTGTGAWNEQFF. Here the CDR3 DNA reads TGTGCCAGTAGTAGCACCGGGACAGGGGCCTGGAATGAGCAGTTCTTC. The full variable domain, rest sourced from reference TRBV19 and TRBJ2-1, is DGGITQSPKYLFRKEGQNVTLSCEQNLNHDAMYWYRQDPGQGLRLIYYSQIVNDFQKGDIAEGYSVSREKKESFPLTVTSAQKNPTAFYLCASSSTGTGAWNEQFFGPGTRLTVL.

The V gene is TRBV5-4, the J gene TRBJ1-2, with 8 bases aligning to TRBD1. V was clipped by 0 bases and J by 8 bases; unmatched bases: 6. The CDR3 totals 14 residues. Germline V gives CDR1 SGHNT, CDR2 YYREEE (reference sequence). CDR3 in amino acids: CASSLVQGARGYTF. CDR3 DNA: TGTGCCAGCAGCTTGGTGCAGGGGGCGCGAGGCTACACCTTC.

For this clone: Other DNA variants within this sample encode the same CDR3. This rearrangement joins TRBV11-2 to TRBJ1-1; D gene uncertain. The CDR3 sequence is 13 residues long. V was clipped by 3 bases and J by 1 base, with 6 bases between them. Germline-derived CDR1 and CDR2 are SGHAT and FQNNGV. This CDR3 reads CASSLRENTEAFF. As DNA, the CDR3 is TGTGCCAGCAGCTTGAGGGAGAACACTGAAGCTTTCTTT.

This rearrangement joins TRBV5-1 to TRBJ2-1; 12 bases line up with TRBD2. CDR3 length: 16 amino acids. Germline V lookup: CDR1 SGHRS, CDR2 YFSETQ. Unmatched junction bases numbered 9, after V lost 4 bases and J lost 7 bases. The CDR3 sequence: CASSRPLAGGGNEQFF. CDR3 nucleotide sequence: TGCGCCAGCAGCCGCCCTCTAGCGGGAGGGGGTAATGAGCAGTTCTTC.

The chain uses TRBV4-1 and TRBJ1-5, with 9 bases matching TRBD1. CDR1 and CDR2 (germline): MGHRA, YSYEKL. The CDR3 length is 14 residues. With V trimmed by 4 bases and J by 5 bases, 3 bases remained unmatched. The CDR3 bases are TGCGCCAGCAGCCTCAGACAGGGGGATCAGCCCCAGCATTTT. Residues: CASSLRQGDQPQHF.

The rearrangement uses TRBV7-3 and TRBJ2-1, with D possibly being TRBD1 (5 bases). Trimming shortened V by 1 base and J by 6 bases, and 25 bases separated the two germline ends. CDR3 length: 19 residues. Germline V gene data show CDR1 as SGHTA and CDR2 as FQGTGA. CDR3 region: CASSLNTPGFRANTNEQFF. The CDR3 bases are TGTGCCAGCAGCTTAAATACGCCAGGGTTCAGGGCCAACACCAATGAGCAGTTCTTC.

The V call is TRBV12-3 or TRBV12-4, the J call TRBJ2-1, with a tentative D call TRBD2 (5 bases). V dropped 7 bases and J dropped 7 bases, with 11 bases sitting between them. This CDR3 comprises 12 residues. The CDR3 loop is CASNVGVNEQFF. CDR3 DNA: TGTGCCAGCAACGTCGGGGTGAATGAGCAGTTCTTC.